Presented here are 32 T cell receptor beta chains from one specimen sequenced in a study of CD8+ T cells in alopecia areata (dated by TCRdb to 2016 to 2019). Preparation of the library involved the immunoSEQ multiplex PCR assay. For TCR sequencing, RNA was extracted from every sample and reverse transcribed into cDNA to serve as template. Held by TCRdb, this immuneACCESS table contains in-frame sequences only and omits some clones. Under half of the omission traces to an unresolved V gene where checked; the cause of the rest is unknown. The sample table holds more than 95,000 clones, of which roughly 58% were seen once. The ten largest clones represent around 30% of the sample. The time point label here, explained by the study, means: about four weeks on oral tofacitinib. What the treatment or condition label conveys for this sample: oral pan-JAK inhibitor, 5-10 mg twice daily. This specimen was CD8+ T cells sorted from blood, taken at week 4, from a patient treated with tofacitinib. The origin of the receptors is a human donor with alopecia areata.

V gene TRBV7-9 combines with J gene TRBJ2-7; D gene uncertain. CDR1 and CDR2 (germline): SEHNR, FQNEAQ (reference sequence). V dropped 0 bases and J dropped 7 bases, with 7 bases sitting between them. The CDR3 is made up of 12 amino acids. CDR3 nucleotides: TGTGCCAGCAGCTTAGCGCTTCGGGAGCAGTACTTC. It codes for CASSLALREQYF.

The chain recombines TRBV12-5 with TRBJ1-1; D unresolved. Germline lookup yields CDR1 LGHNT and CDR2 FRNRAP. V was pared by 6 bases and J by 10 bases, with 18 bases between. The CDR3 length is 13 residues. Here the CDR3 reads CASGFMALDGAFF. CDR3 nucleotides: TGTGCTAGTGGATTTATGGCGTTGGACGGAGCTTTCTTT.

This clone was picked up one time. The J gene is TRBJ1-2, the V gene TRBV5-1; D may be TRBD1 (5 bases). CDR1 is SGHRS, CDR2 YFSETQ, per germline. V lost 3 bases to trimming and J lost 8 bases, with 11 bases between them. The CDR3 extends over 12 amino acids. DNA for the CDR3: TGCGCCAGCAGCTCCGGGACGTTAGGCTACACCTTC. Amino acids: CASSSGTLGYTF. Supplemented by reference TRBV5-1 and TRBJ1-2, the full variable domain reads KAGVTQTPRYLIKTRGQQVTLSCSPISGHRSVSWYQQTPGQGLQFLFEYFSETQRNKGNFPGRFSGRQFSNSRSEMNVSTLELGDSALYLCASSSGTLGYTFGSGTRLTVV.

The chain joins TRBV30 to TRBJ2-3; possible D gene TRBD2, 6 bases. With 1 base removed from V and 4 bases from J, the gap between germline ends came to 12 bases. The CDR3 contains 14 residues. Looked up from germline, CDR1 is GTSNPN and CDR2 is SVGIG (reference sequence). CDR3 loop: CAWSGGSGADTQYF. The DNA of the CDR3 is TGTGCCTGGAGTGGGGGGTCGGGGGCAGATACGCAGTATTTT.

CDR3 region: CSVEGTRPPYEQYF. The CDR3 DNA reads as TGCAGCGTTGAAGGGACCCGACCCCCTTACGAGCAGTACTTC. The V call is TRBV29-1, the J call TRBJ2-7, with D unresolved. CDR1 and CDR2 (germline): SQVTM, ANQGSEA. The V end lost 1 base, the J end lost 4 bases, and 14 bases lay between the germline ends. The CDR3 sequence is 14 residues long.

The chain joins TRBV5-1 to TRBJ2-5; 11 bases map to TRBD2. This CDR3 comprises 18 residues. CDR1 is SGHRS and CDR2 is YFSETQ in the germline V gene. V dropped 4 bases and J dropped 0; count of bases not matched to a gene: 11. The CDR3 nucleotides read TGCGCCAGCAGCCCGCGGGTACTAGCGGGGGCCTACCAAGAGACCCAGTACTTC. Translation gives CASSPRVLAGAYQETQYF.

The chain combines TRBV10-3 with TRBJ1-1; TRBD1 might be the D (6 bases). This CDR3 has 12 amino acids. Trimming left V 4 bases short and J 8 bases short, with 11 bases between. Germline V lookup: CDR1 ENHRY, CDR2 SYGVKD. The CDR3 DNA follows: TGTGCCATCAGTGTTGGGGGCGAGGAAGCTTTCTTT. Its translation is CAISVGGEEAFF.

The rearrangement uses TRBV30 and TRBJ1-1; D is unresolved. The germline V gene encodes CDR1 GTSNPN and CDR2 SVGIG (reference sequence). The germline V and J ends were trimmed by 2 bases and 4 bases, with 11 bases remaining between them. This CDR3 spans 13 amino acids. This CDR3 is CAWSKGFGTEAFF. The CDR3 DNA sequence: TGTGCCTGGAGTAAGGGTTTTGGCACTGAAGCTTTCTTT.

The chain couples TRBV11-1 to TRBJ2-7; the match to TRBD1 covers 7 bases. The CDR3 spans 13 residues. Trimming took 4 bases from V and 2 from J; bases not matched to a gene: 2. The germline V gene has CDR1 SGHAT and CDR2 FQDESV (reference sequence). The CDR3 here is CASSWDSTYEQYF. DNA of the CDR3: TGTGCCAGCAGCTGGGACAGCACCTACGAGCAGTACTTC.

This clone has a handful of counts. The chain employs TRBV29-1 and TRBJ2-7, with D tentatively TRBD2 (7 bases). The CDR3 contains 14 residues. Germline values: CDR1 SQVTM, CDR2 ANQGSEA. Trimming removed 0 bases at V and 3 bases at J, with 12 bases between. The CDR3 here is CSVEDPGEGYEQYF. In DNA, the CDR3 is TGCAGCGTTGAAGATCCAGGGGAGGGCTACGAGCAGTACTTC.

The gene calls are TRBV25-1 and TRBJ2-5; D is unresolved. Germline assignment: CDR1 MGHDK and CDR2 SYGVNS. The CDR3 has 15 amino acids. With 5 bases removed from V and 5 bases from J, the gap between germline ends came to 18 bases. CDR3: CASSIGSIGRETQYF. For the CDR3, the DNA is TGTGCCAGCAGTATAGGGTCGATTGGTCGGGAGACCCAGTACTTC.

This chain connects TRBV27 to TRBJ1-1, with D unclear. In germline, CDR1 is MNHEY, CDR2 SMNVEV (reference sequence). The ends were cut back, 3 bases at V and 8 bases at J, with 10 bases in the middle. The CDR3 runs to 12 residues. The CDR3 is CASSFPRNEAFF. Here the CDR3 DNA reads TGTGCCAGCAGTTTCCCCAGAAACGAAGCTTTCTTT.

This rearrangement joins TRBV6-1 to TRBJ2-2; 9 positions agree with TRBD2. The germline gives CDR1 MNHNS, CDR2 SASEGT. CDR3 length: 15 residues. The ends lost 10 bases at V and 3 bases at J; junction bases unmatched: 9. The CDR3 loop reads CATRRLAGDTGELFF. CDR3 nucleotides: TGTGCCACCAGGAGGTTAGCGGGGGACACCGGGGAGCTGTTTTTT.

This clone showed up just once. V gene TRBV15 combines with J gene TRBJ2-7; perhaps TRBD1 as D (6 bases). Germline V CDR1 and CDR2: LNHNV, YYDKDF (reference sequence). The CDR3 has 15 amino acids. The V gene lost 0 bases and the J gene lost 2 bases, with 11 bases spanning the gap. CDR3 amino acids: CATSRDRGQPYEQYF. The CDR3, as DNA: TGTGCCACCAGCAGAGATCGAGGACAGCCCTACGAGCAGTACTTC.

This clone was seen a few times. The chain has TRBV29-1 and TRBJ2-7; D uncertain. CDR1 and CDR2 from the germline V gene are SQVTM and ANQGSEA. This CDR3 spans 12 amino acids. V lost 1 base and J lost 6, with 10 bases in between. The CDR3 DNA reads as TGCAGCGTTGAAGGGGTAAGGCTCGAGCAGTACTTC. Encoded protein: CSVEGVRLEQYF.

This chain connects TRBV12-5 to TRBJ1-5; D unclear. The CDR3 is 15 amino acids. V shed 0 bases and J shed 6 bases, with 12 bases lying between them. Germline-derived CDR1 and CDR2 are LGHNT and FRNRAP. The CDR3 sequence is CASGLVLGSGQPQHF. The CDR3, as DNA: TGTGCTAGTGGTTTGGTACTGGGCAGCGGTCAGCCCCAGCATTTT.

This chain uses TRBV4-1 with TRBJ1-6, with TRBD1 matching 8 bases. Unmatched junction bases numbered 5, after V lost 4 bases and J lost 3 bases. The CDR3 runs to 16 residues. Germline CDR1 is MGHRA and CDR2 is YSYEKL. DNA of the CDR3: TGCGCCAGCAGCCTCCAGACAGGGGACTATAATTCACCCCTCCACTTT. Translation: CASSLQTGDYNSPLHF.

The chain has TRBV7-2 and TRBJ2-3; maybe TRBD1 (6 bases). The V gene lost 3 bases and the J gene lost 15 bases, with 10 bases spanning the gap. Germline V gene data show CDR1 as SGHTA and CDR2 as FQGNSA. The CDR3 loop spans 10 amino acids. The CDR3 loop reads CASSLDSVYF. The CDR3 nucleotides read TGTGCCAGCAGCTTGGACAGTGTCTATTTT.

The chain employs TRBV30 and TRBJ2-7; D possibly uses TRBD1 or TRBD2 (5 bases each). The CDR3 consists of 12 residues. Germline V gene lookup returns CDR1 GTSNPN and CDR2 SVGIG (reference sequence). V lost 8 bases to trimming and J lost 3 bases, with 14 bases between them. CDR3 nucleotides: TGTGCCGGCCGGGACGGACACTACGAGCAGTACTTC. It translates to CAGRDGHYEQYF.

This sequence joins TRBV30 and TRBJ2-1, with D possibly called TRBD1 or TRBD2 (6 bases each). This CDR3 has 13 residues. Trimming left V 3 bases short and J 8 bases short, with 14 bases between. Germline V lookup: CDR1 GTSNPN, CDR2 SVGIG (reference sequence). CDR3 residues: CAWSLRGAHEQFF. The CDR3 DNA reads as TGTGCCTGGAGCCTTAGGGGGGCCCATGAGCAGTTCTTC.

This clone was seen more than once but under ten times. The rearrangement joins TRBV29-1 to TRBJ1-1; weak D call: TRBD1 (5 bases). The length of the CDR3 is 12 residues. The germline V gene has CDR1 SQVTM and CDR2 ANQGSEA. With 6 bases removed from V and 4 bases from J, the gap between germline ends came to 12 bases. As DNA, the CDR3 is TGCAGCGTACTGGACACATTCACTGAAGCTTTCTTT. Encoded protein: CSVLDTFTEAFF.

The gene calls are TRBV29-1 and TRBJ2-3; 8 nucleotides line up with TRBD1. Per germline, CDR1 SQVTM and CDR2 ANQGSEA. The CDR3 sequence is 13 residues long. J lost 2 bases, V lost 8 bases, and 6 bases had no gene match. CDR3 loop: CSSDRDNTDTQYF. The CDR3 bases are TGCAGCTCGGACAGGGACAACACAGATACGCAGTATTTT.

J is TRBJ2-6 and V is TRBV29-1, with unresolved D. From germline, CDR1 is SQVTM and CDR2 ANQGSEA. The CDR3 contains 16 residues. Trimming took 6 bases from V and 3 from J, leaving 18 bases between them. The CDR3 is CSVTRIGVDGANVLTF. In nucleotides, the CDR3 is TGCAGCGTAACGAGGATCGGCGTAGATGGGGCCAACGTCCTGACTTTC.

This chain links TRBV15 with TRBJ2-5; D is ambiguous. This CDR3 is built from 13 residues. V lost 0 bases to trimming and J lost 2 bases, with 4 bases between them. CDR1 LNHNV and CDR2 YYDKDF come from the germline V gene (reference sequence). The CDR3 loop is CATSRDGQETQYF. As DNA, the CDR3 is TGTGCCACCAGCAGAGATGGGCAAGAGACCCAGTACTTC.

The chain recombines TRBV5-1 with TRBJ2-7; 10 bases are shared with TRBD1. The V and J ends lost 3 bases and 6 bases, in that order; junction bases with no gene match: 6. Germline assignment: CDR1 SGHRS and CDR2 YFSETQ. This CDR3 is built from 14 residues. CDR3 region: CASSWRDRGSEQYF. Written as DNA, the CDR3 is TGCGCCAGCAGCTGGCGGGACAGGGGTTCCGAGCAGTACTTC.

The chain combines TRBV16 with TRBJ1-2, with a possible D match to TRBD1 (5 bases). This CDR3 is 13 amino acids long. V was trimmed by 0 bases and J by 8 bases, leaving 10 bases between them. Germline loops: CDR1 KGHSY, CDR2 FQNENV. In DNA form, the CDR3 reads TGTGCCAGCAGCCAATCTTGGACAAGGGGCTACACCTTC. It translates to CASSQSWTRGYTF.

V usage is TRBV5-1 and J usage is TRBJ1-2; D remains ambiguous. CDR1 SGHRS and CDR2 YFSETQ come from the germline V gene. V lost 0 bases and J lost 0, with 9 bases in between. The CDR3 consists of 15 residues. The CDR3 loop reads CASSLADGANYGYTF. CDR3 nucleotides: TGCGCCAGCAGCTTGGCCGACGGAGCTAACTATGGCTACACCTTC.

The chain has TRBV27 and TRBJ2-4; D is ambiguous. This CDR3 spans 15 amino acids. Germline V gene lookup returns CDR1 MNHEY and CDR2 SMNVEV (reference sequence). V was cut by 5 bases and J by 0 bases, with 11 bases left in between. CDR3 DNA: TGTGCCAGCAGTACAGCAGTTCTAGCCAAAAACATTCAGTACTTC. This codes for CASSTAVLAKNIQYF.

The chain carries TRBV7-2 and TRBJ2-7; 7 bases fit TRBD1. The CDR3 is 15 amino acids. Germline CDR1 and CDR2: SGHTA and FQGNSA. With V trimmed by 5 bases and J by 3 bases, 10 bases remained unmatched. CDR3 DNA: TGTGCCAGCAGCGTAGGGGACAGTGGAGTCTACGAGCAGTACTTC. Its translation: CASSVGDSGVYEQYF.

The chain uses TRBV5-6 and TRBJ2-1, with a tentative D call TRBD2 (5 bases). This CDR3 contains 14 residues. Looked up from germline, CDR1 is SGHDT and CDR2 is YYEEEE. V was shortened by 5 bases and J by 3 bases, with 12 bases between the two germline ends. In DNA, the CDR3 is TGTGCCAGCAGGGAGGTTTCCGACTACAATGAGCAGTTCTTC. Translation: CASREVSDYNEQFF. Full variable domain (remainder filled in from reference TRBV5-6 and TRBJ2-1): DAGVTQSPTHLIKTRGQQVTLRCSPKSGHDTVSWYQQALGQGPQFIFQYYEEEERQRGNFPDRFSGHQFPNYSSELNVNALLLGDSALYLCASREVSDYNEQFFGPGTRLTVL.

CDR3 DNA sequence: TGTGCCAGCGCTCGGGCTATAAGCACAGATACGCAGTATTTT. This sequence encodes CASARAISTDTQYF. This chain uses TRBV5-6 with TRBJ2-3; no reliable D call. The CDR3 is made up of 14 amino acids. V was cut by 7 bases and J by 0 bases, with 12 bases left in between. The germline gives CDR1 SGHDT, CDR2 YYEEEE.

The chain has TRBV5-6 and TRBJ1-2; TRBD1 matches 10 bases. CDR3 length: 14 residues. Looked up from germline, CDR1 is SGHDT and CDR2 is YYEEEE. V was pared by 4 bases and J by 8 bases, with 8 bases of the junction left unmatched. The CDR3 is CASSAGTGAIGYTF. CDR3 in DNA: TGTGCCAGCAGCGCCGGGACAGGGGCGATCGGCTACACCTTC.